The rows below give T cell receptor beta chains drawn from one sample of a study of blood T cell repertoires in COVID-19. Sequencing used immunoSEQ multiplex PCR; TCRdb keeps in-frame clones, though not all of them. Of some 160,000 clones in the sample, 80% to 90% were seen once. Sample: peripheral blood. The receptor set was obtained from a man between 60 and 75 years old with acute or convalescent COVID-19. CDR3s include the opening cysteine and the closing phenylalanine or tryptophan. A D gene is named only where the DNA matches it firmly. Size values are once, few and many counts, or a class for expanded clones, and some rows have none.

V gene	J gene	D gene	clone size	CDR3 DNA	CDR3 protein
TRBV7-2	TRBJ2-1	.	.	TGTGCCAGCAGCCCTGGGCTGACCAGCAATGAGCAGTTCTTC	CASSPGLTSNEQFF
TRBV7-8	TRBJ2-7	TRBD1	.	TGTGCCAGCAGCTTACTTTTGGGGACAGGATACTCCTACGAGCAGTACTTC	CASSLLLGTGYSYEQYF
TRBV4-1	TRBJ2-3	TRBD2	.	TGCGCCAGCAGCCAAGAGCGGGGGGCCAAAACCACAGATACGCAGTATTTT	CASSQERGAKTTDTQYF
TRBV7-9	TRBJ1-4	.	once	TGTGCCAGCAGCTTAGGGACAGCCTATACTGCAACTAATGAAAAACTGTTTTTT	CASSLGTAYTATNEKLFF
TRBV5-6	TRBJ1-5	.	.	TGTGCCAGCAGCTTGGGACAGTATTATCAGCCCCAGCATTTT	CASSLGQYYQPQHF
TRBV30	TRBJ1-4	TRBD1	.	TGTGCCTGGAGTACTATACGGACAGGGTTGGGGAAACTGTTTTTT	CAWSTIRTGLGKLFF
TRBV29-1	TRBJ2-1	.	.	TGCAGCGCCCTTCGCGGGGTTTCCTACAATGAGCAGTTCTTC	CSALRGVSYNEQFF
TRBV4-3	TRBJ2-5	.	.	TGCGCCAGCAGCCAACCCGGAGTCGGCGGGGAGACCCAGTACTTC	CASSQPGVGGETQYF
TRBV2	TRBJ2-7	TRBD1	.	TGTGCCAGCAGTCCAGACAGGGGTAGAAACTCCTACGAGCAGTACTTC	CASSPDRGRNSYEQYF
TRBV19	TRBJ1-2	.	.	TGTGCCAGTAGTATAGACCCCGACCGGACACCCAGTGGCTTC	CASSIDPDRTPSGF
TRBV30	TRBJ1-5	.	.	TGTGCCTGGAGTCCATCGGGACTGTCGGTTTATCAGCCCCAGCATTTT	CAWSPSGLSVYQPQHF